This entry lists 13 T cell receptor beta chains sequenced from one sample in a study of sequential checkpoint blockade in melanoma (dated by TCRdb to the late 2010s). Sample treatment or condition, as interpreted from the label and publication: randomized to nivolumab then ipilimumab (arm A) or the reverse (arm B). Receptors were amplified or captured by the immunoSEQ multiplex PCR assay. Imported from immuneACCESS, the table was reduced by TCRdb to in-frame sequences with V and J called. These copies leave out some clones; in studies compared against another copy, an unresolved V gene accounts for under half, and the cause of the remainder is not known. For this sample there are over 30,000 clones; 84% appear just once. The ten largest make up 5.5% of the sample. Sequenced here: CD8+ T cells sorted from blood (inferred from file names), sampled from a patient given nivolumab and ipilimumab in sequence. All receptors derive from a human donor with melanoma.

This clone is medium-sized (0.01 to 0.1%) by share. The CDR3 region has the DNA TGTGCCAGCAGTCTATACGGGACAGCGACCGGAAACACCATATATTTT. Encoded protein: CASSLYGTATGNTIYF. The chain combines TRBV28 with TRBJ1-3, with 7 nucleotides matching TRBD1. The CDR3 length is 16 residues. Germline loops: CDR1 MDHEN, CDR2 SYDVKM. The junction had 11 bases not matched to a gene; V was cut back by 5 bases and J by 4 bases. Supplemented by reference TRBV28 and TRBJ1-3, the full variable domain reads DVKVTQSSRYLVKRTGEKVFLECVQDMDHENMFWYRQDPGLGLRLIYFSYDVKMKEKGDIPEGYSVSREKKERFSLILESASTNQTSMYLCASSLYGTATGNTIYFGEGSWLTVV.

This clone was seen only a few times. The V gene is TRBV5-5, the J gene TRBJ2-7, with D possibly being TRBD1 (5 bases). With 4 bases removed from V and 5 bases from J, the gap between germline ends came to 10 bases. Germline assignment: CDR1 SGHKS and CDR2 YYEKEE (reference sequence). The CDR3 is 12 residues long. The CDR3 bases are TGTGCCAGCAGCGGAGACAGCCACGAGCAGTACTTC. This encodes CASSGDSHEQYF.

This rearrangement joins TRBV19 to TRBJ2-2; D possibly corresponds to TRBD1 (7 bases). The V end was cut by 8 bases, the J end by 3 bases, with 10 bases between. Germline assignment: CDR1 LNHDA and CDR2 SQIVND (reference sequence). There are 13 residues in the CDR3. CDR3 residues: CASGGTDTGELFF. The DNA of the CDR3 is TGTGCCAGTGGCGGGACAGACACCGGGGAGCTGTTTTTT.

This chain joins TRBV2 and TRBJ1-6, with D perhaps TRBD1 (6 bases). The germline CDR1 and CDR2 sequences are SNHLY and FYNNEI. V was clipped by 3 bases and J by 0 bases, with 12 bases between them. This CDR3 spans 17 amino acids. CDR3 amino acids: CASSEDTGHSYNSPLHF. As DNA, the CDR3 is TGTGCCAGCAGTGAGGACACGGGACACTCCTATAATTCACCCCTCCACTTT.

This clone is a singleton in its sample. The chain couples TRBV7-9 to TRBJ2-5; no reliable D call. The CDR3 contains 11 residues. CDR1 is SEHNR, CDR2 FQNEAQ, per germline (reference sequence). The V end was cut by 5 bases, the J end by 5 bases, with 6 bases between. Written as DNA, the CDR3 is TGTGCCAGCAGCCCCGGGGAGACCCAGTACTTC. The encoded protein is CASSPGETQYF.

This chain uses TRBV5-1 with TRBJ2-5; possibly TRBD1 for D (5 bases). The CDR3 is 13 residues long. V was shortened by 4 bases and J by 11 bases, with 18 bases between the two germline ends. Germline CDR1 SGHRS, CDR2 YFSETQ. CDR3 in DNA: TGCGCCAGCAGCACAAATCCCAGGGAAGCGCAGTACTTC. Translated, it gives CASSTNPREAQYF.

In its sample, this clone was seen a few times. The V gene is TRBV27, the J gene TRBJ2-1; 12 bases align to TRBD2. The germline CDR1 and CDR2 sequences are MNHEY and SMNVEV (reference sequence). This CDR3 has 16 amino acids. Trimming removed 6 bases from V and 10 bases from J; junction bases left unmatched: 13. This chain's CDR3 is CASRRGLAGQFGEQFF. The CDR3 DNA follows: TGTGCCAGCAGAAGAGGACTAGCGGGGCAATTTGGGGAGCAGTTCTTC.

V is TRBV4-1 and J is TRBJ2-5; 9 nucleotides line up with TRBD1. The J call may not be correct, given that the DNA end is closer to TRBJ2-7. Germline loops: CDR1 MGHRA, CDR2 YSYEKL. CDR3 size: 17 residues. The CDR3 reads CASSQPRQGGTSYEQYF. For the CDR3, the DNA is TGCGCCAGCAGCCAACCCAGACAGGGGGGTACGTCCTACGAGCAGTACTTC.

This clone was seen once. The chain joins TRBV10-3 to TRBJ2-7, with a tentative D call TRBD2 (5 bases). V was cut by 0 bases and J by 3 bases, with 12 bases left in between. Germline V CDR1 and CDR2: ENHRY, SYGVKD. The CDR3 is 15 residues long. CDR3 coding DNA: TGTGCCATCAGTGAGTCCTCGGGATTCAACTACGAGCAGTACTTC. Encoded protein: CAISESSGFNYEQYF.

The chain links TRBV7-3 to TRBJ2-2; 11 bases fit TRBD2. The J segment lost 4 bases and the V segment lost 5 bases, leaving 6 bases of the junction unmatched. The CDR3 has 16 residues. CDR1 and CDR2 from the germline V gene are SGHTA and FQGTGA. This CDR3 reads CASSALAGGGTGELFF. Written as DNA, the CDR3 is TGTGCCAGCAGCGCCTTAGCGGGGGGGGGCACCGGGGAGCTGTTTTTT.

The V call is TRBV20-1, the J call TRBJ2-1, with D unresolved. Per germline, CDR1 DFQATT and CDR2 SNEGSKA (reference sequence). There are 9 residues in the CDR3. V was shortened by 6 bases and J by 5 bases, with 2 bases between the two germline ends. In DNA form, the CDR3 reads TGCAGTGCCGACAATGAGCAGTTCTTC. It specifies CSADNEQFF.

The CDR3 loop is CASSAFGQGQETQYF. DNA of the CDR3: TGTGCCAGCAGCGCCTTTGGACAGGGCCAGGAGACCCAGTACTTC. The rearrangement joins TRBV7-9 to TRBJ2-5; 8 bases align to TRBD1. V lost 5 bases to trimming and J lost 5 bases; unmatched junction nucleotides: 10. CDR3 size: 15 residues. The germline V gene has CDR1 SEHNR and CDR2 FQNEAQ (reference sequence).

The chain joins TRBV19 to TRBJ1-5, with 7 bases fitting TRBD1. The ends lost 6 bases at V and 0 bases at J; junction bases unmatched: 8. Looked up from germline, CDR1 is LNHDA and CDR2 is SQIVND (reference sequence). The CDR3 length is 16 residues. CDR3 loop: CASRGTALNSNQPQHF. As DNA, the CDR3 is TGTGCCAGTAGAGGGACAGCTCTCAATAGCAATCAGCCCCAGCATTTT.